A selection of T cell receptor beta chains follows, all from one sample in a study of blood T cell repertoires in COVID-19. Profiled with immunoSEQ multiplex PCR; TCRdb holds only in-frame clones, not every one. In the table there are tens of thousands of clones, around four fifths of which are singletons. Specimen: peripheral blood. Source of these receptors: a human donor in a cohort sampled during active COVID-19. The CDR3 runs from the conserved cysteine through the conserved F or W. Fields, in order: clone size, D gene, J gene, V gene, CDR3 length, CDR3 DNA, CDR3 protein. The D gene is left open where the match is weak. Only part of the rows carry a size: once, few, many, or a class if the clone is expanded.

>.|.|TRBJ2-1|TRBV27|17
TGTGCCAGCAGTTTTTGGGCCAGTCTAAGCTCCTACAATGAGCAGTTCTTC
CASSFWASLSSYNEQFF
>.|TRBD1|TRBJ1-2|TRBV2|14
TGTGCCAGCAGTGAAGACAGGGGGCGTTCTGGCTACACCTTC
CASSEDRGRSGYTF
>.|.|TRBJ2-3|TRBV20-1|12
TGCAGTGCTAGTGCGCAGGGACTCCCGCAGTATTTT
CSASAQGLPQYF
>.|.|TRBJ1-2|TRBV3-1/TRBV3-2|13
TGTGCCAGCAGCCAAGGGAGGGTTAGCGGCTACACCTTC
CASSQGRVSGYTF
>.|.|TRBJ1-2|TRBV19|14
TGTGCCAGTAGTACCCACGACAGGTTAGGCGGCTACACCTTC
CASSTHDRLGGYTF
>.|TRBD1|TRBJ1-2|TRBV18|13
TGTGCCAGCTCAACGACAGGGACGTATGGCTACACCTTC
CASSTTGTYGYTF
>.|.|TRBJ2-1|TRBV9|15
TGTGCCAGCAGCGTAGCGGGACTGACTTCCAATGAGCAGTTCTTC
CASSVAGLTSNEQFF
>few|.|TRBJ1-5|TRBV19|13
TGTGCCAGTAGCCTGACAGAGAATCAGCCCCAGCATTTT
CASSLTENQPQHF
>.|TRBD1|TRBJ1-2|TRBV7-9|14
TGTGCCAGCACCCGACAGGGGTGGAACTATGGCTACACCTTC
CASTRQGWNYGYTF
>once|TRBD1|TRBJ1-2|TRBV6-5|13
TGTGCCAGCAGTTTGGACAGGGATCATGGCTACACCTTC
CASSLDRDHGYTF
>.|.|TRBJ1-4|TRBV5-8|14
TGTGCCAGCAGCTTAGGACTGATTAATGAAAAACTGTTTTTT
CASSLGLINEKLFF
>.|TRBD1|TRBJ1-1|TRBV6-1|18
TGTGCCAGCAGTGCCGACGACAGGGTAGGGAAAGGGGACACTGAAGCTTTCTTT
CASSADDRVGKGDTEAFF
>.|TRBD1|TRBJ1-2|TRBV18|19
TGTGCCAGCTCACCATTGGGAACCGCGGGCAAAGGGGGCGTCTATGGCTACACCTTC
CASSPLGTAGKGGVYGYTF
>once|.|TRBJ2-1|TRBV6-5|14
TGTGCCAGCACCGAGGGAGCAGATTACAATGAGCAGTTCTTC
CASTEGADYNEQFF
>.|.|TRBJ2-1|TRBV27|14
TGTGCCAGCAGTTTAGGGGCCAATAGGGGTGAGCAGTTCTTC
CASSLGANRGEQFF
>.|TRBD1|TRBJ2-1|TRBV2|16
TGTGCCAGCAGTGAAAATAGGGACAGGGTGATCGATGAGCAGTTCTTC
CASSENRDRVIDEQFF
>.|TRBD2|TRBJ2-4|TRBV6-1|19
TGTGCCAGCAGTGAAAAGACTAGCGGGGACATCGTAGCCAAAAACATTCAGTACTTC
CASSEKTSGDIVAKNIQYF
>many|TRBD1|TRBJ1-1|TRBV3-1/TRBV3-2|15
TGTGCCAGCAGCCACCGGACAGGGTTGAACACTGAAGCTTTCTTT
CASSHRTGLNTEAFF
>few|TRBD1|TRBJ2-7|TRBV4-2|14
TGTGCCAGCAGCCCCCGGACAGGGCCCTACGAGCAGTACTTC
CASSPRTGPYEQYF
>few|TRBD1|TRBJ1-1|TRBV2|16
TGTGCCAGCAGTGAGCAGTCAGGGGGCGCCCGGAGTGAAGCTTTCTTT
CASSEQSGGARSEAFF
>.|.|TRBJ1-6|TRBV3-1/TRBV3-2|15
TGTGCCAGCAGCCAAGGGGCCAGGCTAAATTCACCCCTCCACTTT
CASSQGARLNSPLHF
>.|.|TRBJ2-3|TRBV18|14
TGTGCCAGCTCACCGAGGAGGGCTACAGATACGCAGTATTTT
CASSPRRATDTQYF
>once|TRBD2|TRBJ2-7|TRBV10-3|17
TGTGCCATCAGTGCTAGGACTAGCGGGAGTATTACCCACGAGCAGTACTTC
CAISARTSGSITHEQYF
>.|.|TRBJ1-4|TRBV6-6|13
TGTGCCAGCAGTGCCCCGACAGCCGAAAAACTGTTTTTT
CASSAPTAEKLFF
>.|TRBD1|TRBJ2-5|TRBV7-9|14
TGTGCCAGCAGCCCCTCCCAGGGGGCAGAGACCCAGTACTTC
CASSPSQGAETQYF
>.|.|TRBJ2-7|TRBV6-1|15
TGTGCCAGCAGTGACGTAGGGGGGGCCACCTACGAGCAGTACTTC
CASSDVGGATYEQYF
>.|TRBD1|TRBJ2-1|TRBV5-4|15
TGTGCCAGCAGTTTCCAGGACAGGGGTGGCAATGAGCAGTTCTTC
CASSFQDRGGNEQFF
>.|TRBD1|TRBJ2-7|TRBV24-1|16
TGTGCCACCAGTGATTCCGAGGGACAGGCTAACCACGAGCAGTACTTC
CATSDSEGQANHEQYF